This T cell receptor beta chain is from a study of T cells in Graves' hyperthyroidism and ophthalmopathy. Whole-study context: Peripheral blood draws took place at initial diagnosis, ahead of any treatment. Study-wide results and caveats: Most thyroid clonotypes with frequency above 0.001 were detected in blood.

CDR3 length: 17 residues. Germline CDR1 reads MNHNS; CDR2 reads SASEGT. V was pared by 5 bases and J by 4 bases, with 23 bases between. RNA transcripts gave rise to amplified TCR beta CDR3 regions. In the first-round RT-PCR of the TCR CDR3, the HTBI primer set was used. TCRdb reanalysed the multiplex PCR reads using MiXCR and keeps one entry per CDR3 protein. The data show hundreds of thousands of distinct CDR3 sequences, approximately 15% seen once. This clonotype was seen many times. Its antigen is unknown. Disease lasting under 3 months, a NOSPECS grade of at least 4, and a Clinical Activity Score of at least 3 were features of the ophthalmopathy patients. Diagnostic decisions used clinical symptoms, serum thyroxine and TRAb, thyroid ultrasound and orbital computed tomography.

This chain connects TRBV6-1 to TRBJ1-1; TRBD1 is a possible D gene (5 bases). The sample consisted of blood. The clonotype comes from a woman in her forties with Graves' ophthalmopathy. As DNA, the CDR3 is TGTGCCAGCAGTCACCCCCCCTACGGGACGGTGGCCACTGAAGCTTTCTTT. It is translated as CASSHPPYGTVATEAFF.